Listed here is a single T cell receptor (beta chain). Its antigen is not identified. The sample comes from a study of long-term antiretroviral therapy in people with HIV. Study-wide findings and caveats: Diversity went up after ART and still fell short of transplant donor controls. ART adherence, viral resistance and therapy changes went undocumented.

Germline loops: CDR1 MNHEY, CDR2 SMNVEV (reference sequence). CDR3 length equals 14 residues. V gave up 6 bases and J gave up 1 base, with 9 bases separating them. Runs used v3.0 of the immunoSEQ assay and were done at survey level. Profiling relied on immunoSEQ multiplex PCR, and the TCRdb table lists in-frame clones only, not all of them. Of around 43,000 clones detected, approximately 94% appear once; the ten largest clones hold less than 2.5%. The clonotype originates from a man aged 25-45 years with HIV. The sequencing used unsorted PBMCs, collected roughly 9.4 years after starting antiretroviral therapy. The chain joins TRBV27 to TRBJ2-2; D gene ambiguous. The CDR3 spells CASRAALNTGELFF. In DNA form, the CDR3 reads TGTGCCAGCAGGGCAGCCTTGAACACCGGGGAGCTGTTTTTT.